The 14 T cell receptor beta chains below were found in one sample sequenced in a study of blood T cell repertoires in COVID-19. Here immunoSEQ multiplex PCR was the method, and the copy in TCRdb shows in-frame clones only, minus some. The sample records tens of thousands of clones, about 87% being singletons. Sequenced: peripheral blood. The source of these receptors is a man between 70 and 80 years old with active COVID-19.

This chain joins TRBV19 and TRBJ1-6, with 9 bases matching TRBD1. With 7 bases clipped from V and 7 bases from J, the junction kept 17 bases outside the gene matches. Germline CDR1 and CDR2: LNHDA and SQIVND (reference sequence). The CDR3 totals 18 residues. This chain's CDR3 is CASTNRAGQGSKNSPLHF. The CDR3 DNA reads TGTGCCAGTACGAATCGGGCGGGACAGGGAAGTAAAAATTCACCCCTCCACTTT.

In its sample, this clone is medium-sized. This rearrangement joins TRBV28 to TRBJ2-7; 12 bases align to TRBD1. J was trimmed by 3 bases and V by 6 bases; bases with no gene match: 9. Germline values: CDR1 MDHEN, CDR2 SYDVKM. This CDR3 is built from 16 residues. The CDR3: CASSGTGGRNDYEQYF. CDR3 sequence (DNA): TGTGCCAGCAGCGGGACAGGGGGCAGAAACGACTACGAGCAGTACTTC.

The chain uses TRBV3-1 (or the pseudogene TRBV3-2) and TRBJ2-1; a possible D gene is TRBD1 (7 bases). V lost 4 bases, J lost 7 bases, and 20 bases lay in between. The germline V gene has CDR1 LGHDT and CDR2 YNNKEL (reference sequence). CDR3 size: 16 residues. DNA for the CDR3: TGTGCCAGCAGCCTCAGGGGGGTCGGGAAAGAGAATGAGCAGTTCTTC. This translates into CASSLRGVGKENEQFF.

The CDR3 nucleotides are TGTGCCAGCAGCGTAGCGGGTAATGGGGAGACCCAGTACTTC. Its translation: CASSVAGNGETQYF. V and J are TRBV9 and TRBJ2-5; unclear D gene. The CDR3 extends over 14 amino acids. CDR1 and CDR2 from the germline V gene are SGDLS and YYNGEE. The germline V and J ends were trimmed by 0 bases and 5 bases, with 11 bases remaining between them.

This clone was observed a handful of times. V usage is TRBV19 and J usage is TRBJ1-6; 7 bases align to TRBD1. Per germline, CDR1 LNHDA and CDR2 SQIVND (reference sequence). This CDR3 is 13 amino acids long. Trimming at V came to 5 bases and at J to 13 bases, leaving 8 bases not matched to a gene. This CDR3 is CASSPLAGGPLHF. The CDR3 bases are TGTGCCAGTAGTCCTCTAGCAGGGGGGCCCCTCCACTTT.

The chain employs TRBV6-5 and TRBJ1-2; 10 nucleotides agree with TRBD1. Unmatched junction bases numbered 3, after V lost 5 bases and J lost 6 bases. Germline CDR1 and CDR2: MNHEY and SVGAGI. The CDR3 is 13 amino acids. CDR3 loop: CASSRQGADGYTF. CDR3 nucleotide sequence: TGTGCCAGCAGTCGACAGGGGGCCGATGGCTACACCTTC.

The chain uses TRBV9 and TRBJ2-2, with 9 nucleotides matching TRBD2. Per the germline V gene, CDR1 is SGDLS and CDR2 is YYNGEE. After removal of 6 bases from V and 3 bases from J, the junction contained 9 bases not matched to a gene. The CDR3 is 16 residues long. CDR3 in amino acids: CASTTGGGADTGELFF. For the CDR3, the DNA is TGTGCCAGCACCACTGGCGGGGGGGCCGACACCGGGGAGCTGTTTTTT.

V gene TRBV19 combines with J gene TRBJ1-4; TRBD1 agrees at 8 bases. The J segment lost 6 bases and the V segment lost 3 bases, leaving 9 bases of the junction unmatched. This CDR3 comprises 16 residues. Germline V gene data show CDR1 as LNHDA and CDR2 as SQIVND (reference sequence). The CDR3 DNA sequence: TGTGCCAGTAGTATGACGGCAGGGGGCAAGGATGAAAAACTGTTTTTT. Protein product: CASSMTAGGKDEKLFF.

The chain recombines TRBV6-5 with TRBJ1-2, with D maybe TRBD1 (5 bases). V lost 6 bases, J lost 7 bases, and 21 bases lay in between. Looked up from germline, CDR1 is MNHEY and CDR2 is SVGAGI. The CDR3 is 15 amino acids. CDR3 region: CASSPRRAGSGGYTF. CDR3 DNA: TGTGCCAGCAGCCCCCGGAGGGCAGGGAGTGGTGGCTACACCTTC.

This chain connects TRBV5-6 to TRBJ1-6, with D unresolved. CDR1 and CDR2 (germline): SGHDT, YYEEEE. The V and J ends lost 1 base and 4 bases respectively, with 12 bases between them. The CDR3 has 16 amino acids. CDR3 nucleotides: TGTGCCAGCAGCTTGCAGGTTTCATTATATAATTCACCCCTCCACTTT. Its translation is CASSLQVSLYNSPLHF.

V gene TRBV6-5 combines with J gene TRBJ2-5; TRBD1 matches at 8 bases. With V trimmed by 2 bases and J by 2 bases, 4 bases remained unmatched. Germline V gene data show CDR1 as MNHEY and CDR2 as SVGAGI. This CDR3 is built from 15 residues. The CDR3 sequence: CASSYGQGLQETQYF. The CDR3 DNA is TGTGCCAGCAGTTACGGACAGGGCCTTCAAGAGACCCAGTACTTC.

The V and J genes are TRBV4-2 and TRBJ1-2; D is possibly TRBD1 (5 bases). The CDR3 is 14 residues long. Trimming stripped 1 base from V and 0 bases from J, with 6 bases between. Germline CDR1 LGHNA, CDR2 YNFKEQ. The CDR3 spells CASSQATANYGYTF. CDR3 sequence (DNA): TGTGCCAGCAGCCAAGCGACAGCTAACTATGGCTACACCTTC.

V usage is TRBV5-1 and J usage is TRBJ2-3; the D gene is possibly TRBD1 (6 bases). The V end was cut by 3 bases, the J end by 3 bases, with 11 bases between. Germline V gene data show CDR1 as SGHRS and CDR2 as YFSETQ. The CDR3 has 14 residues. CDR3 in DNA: TGCGCCAGCAGCTCCACAGGGTGGACAGATACGCAGTATTTT. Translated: CASSSTGWTDTQYF. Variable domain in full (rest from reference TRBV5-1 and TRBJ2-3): KAGVTQTPRYLIKTRGQQVTLSCSPISGHRSVSWYQQTPGQGLQFLFEYFSETQRNKGNFPGRFSGRQFSNSRSEMNVSTLELGDSALYLCASSSTGWTDTQYFGPGTRLTVL.

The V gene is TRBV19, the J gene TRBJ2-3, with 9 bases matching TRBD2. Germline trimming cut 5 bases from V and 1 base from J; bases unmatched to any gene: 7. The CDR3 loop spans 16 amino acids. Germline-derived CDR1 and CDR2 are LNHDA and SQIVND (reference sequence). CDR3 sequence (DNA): TGTGCCAGTAGTCGTGCGGGGGGGCCGGGCACAGATACGCAGTATTTT. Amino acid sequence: CASSRAGGPGTDTQYF.